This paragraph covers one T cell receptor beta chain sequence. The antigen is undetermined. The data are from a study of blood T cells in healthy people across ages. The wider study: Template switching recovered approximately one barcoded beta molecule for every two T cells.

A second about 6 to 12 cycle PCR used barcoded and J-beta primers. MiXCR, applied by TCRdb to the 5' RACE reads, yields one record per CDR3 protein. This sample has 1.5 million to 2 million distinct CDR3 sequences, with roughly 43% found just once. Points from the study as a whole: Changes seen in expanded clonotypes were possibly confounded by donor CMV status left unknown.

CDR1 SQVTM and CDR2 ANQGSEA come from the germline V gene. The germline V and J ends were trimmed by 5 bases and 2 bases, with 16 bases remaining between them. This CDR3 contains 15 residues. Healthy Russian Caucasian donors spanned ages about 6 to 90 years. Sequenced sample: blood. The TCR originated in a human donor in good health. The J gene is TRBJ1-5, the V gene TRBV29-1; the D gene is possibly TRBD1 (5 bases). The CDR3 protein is CSVSQVGGGNQPQHF. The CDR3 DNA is TGCAGCGTTTCCCAGGTGGGAGGGGGCAATCAGCCCCAGCATTTT. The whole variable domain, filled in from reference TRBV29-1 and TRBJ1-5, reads SAVISQKPSRDICQRGTSLTIQCQVDSQVTMMFWYRQQPGQSLTLIATANQGSEATYESGFVIDKFPISRPNLTFSTLTVSNMSPEDSSIYLCSVSQVGGGNQPQHFGDGTRLSIL.